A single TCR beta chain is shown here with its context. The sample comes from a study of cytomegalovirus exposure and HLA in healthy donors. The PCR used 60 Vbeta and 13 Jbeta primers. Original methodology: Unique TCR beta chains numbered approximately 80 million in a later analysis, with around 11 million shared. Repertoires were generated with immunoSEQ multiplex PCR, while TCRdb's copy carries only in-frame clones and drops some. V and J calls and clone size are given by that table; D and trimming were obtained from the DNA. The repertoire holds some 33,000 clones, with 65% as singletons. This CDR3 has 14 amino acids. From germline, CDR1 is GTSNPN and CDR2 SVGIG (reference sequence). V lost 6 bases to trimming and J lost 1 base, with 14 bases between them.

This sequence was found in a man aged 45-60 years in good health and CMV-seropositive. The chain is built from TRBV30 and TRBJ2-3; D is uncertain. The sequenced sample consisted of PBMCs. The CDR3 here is CACRWLYGTDTQYF. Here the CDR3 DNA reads TGTGCCTGCCGCTGGCTTTACGGCACAGATACGCAGTATTTT.